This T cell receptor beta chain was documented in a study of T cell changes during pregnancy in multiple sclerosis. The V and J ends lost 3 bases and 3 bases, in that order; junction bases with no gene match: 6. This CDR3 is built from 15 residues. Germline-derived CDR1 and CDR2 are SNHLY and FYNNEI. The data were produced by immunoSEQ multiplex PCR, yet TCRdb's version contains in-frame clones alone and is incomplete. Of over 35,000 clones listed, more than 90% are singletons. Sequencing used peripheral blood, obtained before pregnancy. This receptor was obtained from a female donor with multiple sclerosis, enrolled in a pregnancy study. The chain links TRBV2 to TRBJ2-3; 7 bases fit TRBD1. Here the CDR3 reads CASSDLGQRTDTQYF. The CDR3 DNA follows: TGTGCCAGCAGTGATTTGGGACAGAGAACAGATACGCAGTATTTT. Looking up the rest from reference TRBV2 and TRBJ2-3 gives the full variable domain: EPEVTQTPSHQVTQMGQEVILRCVPISNHLYFYWYRQILGQKVEFLVSFYNNEISEKSEIFDDQFSVERPDGSNFTLKIRSTKLEDSAMYFCASSDLGQRTDTQYFGPGTRLTVL.